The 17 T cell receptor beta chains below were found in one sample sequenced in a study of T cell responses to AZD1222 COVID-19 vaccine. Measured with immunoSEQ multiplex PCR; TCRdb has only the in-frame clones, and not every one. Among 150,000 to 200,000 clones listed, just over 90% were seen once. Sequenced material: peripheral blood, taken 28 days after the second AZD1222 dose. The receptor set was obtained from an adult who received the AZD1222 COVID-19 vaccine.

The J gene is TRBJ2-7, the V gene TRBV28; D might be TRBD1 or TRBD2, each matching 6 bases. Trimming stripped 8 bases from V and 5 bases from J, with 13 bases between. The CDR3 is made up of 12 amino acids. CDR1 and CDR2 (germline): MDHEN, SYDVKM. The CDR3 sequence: CASSKGGNEQYF. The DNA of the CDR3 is TGTGCCAGCTCTAAGGGGGGCAACGAGCAGTACTTC.

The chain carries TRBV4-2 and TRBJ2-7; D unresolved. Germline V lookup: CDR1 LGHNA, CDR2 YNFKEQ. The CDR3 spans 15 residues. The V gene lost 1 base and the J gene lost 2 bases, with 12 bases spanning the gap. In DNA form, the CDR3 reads TGTGCCAGCAGCCAAGTCGTGCAGGAAACCTACGAGCAGTACTTC. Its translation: CASSQVVQETYEQYF.

CDR3 in amino acids: CASSPWGPFAGNTIYF. The CDR3 DNA reads as TGCGCCAGCAGCCCTTGGGGCCCCTTTGCTGGAAACACCATATATTTT. The rearrangement joins TRBV5-1 to TRBJ1-3; maybe TRBD1 (5 bases). Trimming stripped 4 bases from V and 2 bases from J, with 16 bases between. Germline-derived CDR1 and CDR2 are SGHRS and YFSETQ. CDR3 size: 16 residues. The full variable domain, in which reference TRBV5-1 and TRBJ1-3 provide the parts outside the CDR3, is KAGVTQTPRYLIKTRGQQVTLSCSPISGHRSVSWYQQTPGQGLQFLFEYFSETQRNKGNFPGRFSGRQFSNSRSEMNVSTLELGDSALYLCASSPWGPFAGNTIYFGEGSWLTVV.

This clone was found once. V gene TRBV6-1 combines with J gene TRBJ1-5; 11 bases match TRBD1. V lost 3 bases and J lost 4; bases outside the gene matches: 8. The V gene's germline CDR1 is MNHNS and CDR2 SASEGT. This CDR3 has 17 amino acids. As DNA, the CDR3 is TGTGCCAGCAGTGACTTTTCCGGGACAGGGGGAAATCAGCCCCAGCATTTT. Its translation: CASSDFSGTGGNQPQHF.

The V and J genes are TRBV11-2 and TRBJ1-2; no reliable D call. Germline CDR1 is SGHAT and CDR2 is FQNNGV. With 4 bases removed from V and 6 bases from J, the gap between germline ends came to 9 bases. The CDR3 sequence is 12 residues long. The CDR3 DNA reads TGTGCCAGCAGCTCAGAAAAGGATGGCTACACCTTC. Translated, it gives CASSSEKDGYTF.

DNA for the CDR3: TGTGCCAGCAGCTTCACAGTCGGGGGGCCGACAGAGCAGTTCTTC. Translated: CASSFTVGGPTEQFF. V is TRBV7-9 and J is TRBJ2-1, with D possibly being TRBD2 (7 bases). This CDR3 has 15 amino acids. Germline V CDR1 and CDR2: SEHNR, FQNEAQ (reference sequence). Trimming cost V 3 bases and J 10 bases, with 19 bases left between them.

Here the CDR3 reads CASSGDRGPYSGANVLTF. The CDR3 region has the DNA TGTGCCAGCAGTGGGGACAGAGGCCCATACTCTGGGGCCAACGTCCTGACTTTC. The chain uses TRBV9 and TRBJ2-6; 7 nucleotides line up with TRBD1. Germline CDR1 is SGDLS and CDR2 is YYNGEE. The CDR3 is made up of 18 amino acids. V lost 5 bases, J lost 0 bases, and 11 bases stayed unmatched.

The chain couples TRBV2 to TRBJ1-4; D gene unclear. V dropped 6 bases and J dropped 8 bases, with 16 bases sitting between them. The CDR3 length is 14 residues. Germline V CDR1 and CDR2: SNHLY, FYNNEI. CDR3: CASREVRAGEKLFF. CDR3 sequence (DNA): TGTGCCAGCAGGGAGGTTCGGGCAGGCGAAAAACTGTTTTTT.

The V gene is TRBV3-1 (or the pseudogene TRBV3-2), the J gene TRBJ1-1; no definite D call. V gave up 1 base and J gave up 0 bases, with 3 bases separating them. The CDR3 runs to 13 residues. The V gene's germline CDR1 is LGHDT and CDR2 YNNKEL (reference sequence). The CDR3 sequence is CASSQVMNTEAFF. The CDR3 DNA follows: TGTGCCAGCAGCCAAGTCATGAACACTGAAGCTTTCTTT.

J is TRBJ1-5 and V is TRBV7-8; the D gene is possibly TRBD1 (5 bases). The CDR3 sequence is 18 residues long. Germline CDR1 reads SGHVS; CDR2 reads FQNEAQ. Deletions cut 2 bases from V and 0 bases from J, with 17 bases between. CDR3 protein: CASSLKPGGGYSNQPQHF. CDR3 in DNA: TGTGCCAGCAGCTTAAAGCCTGGGGGGGGATATAGCAATCAGCCCCAGCATTTT.

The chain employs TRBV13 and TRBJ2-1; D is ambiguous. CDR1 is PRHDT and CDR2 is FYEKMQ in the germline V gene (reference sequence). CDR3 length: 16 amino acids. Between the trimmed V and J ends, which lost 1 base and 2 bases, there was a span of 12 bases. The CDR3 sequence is CASSLVSGSPYNEQFF. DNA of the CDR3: TGTGCCAGCAGCTTAGTTTCGGGCAGTCCCTACAATGAGCAGTTCTTC.

For the CDR3, the DNA is TGTGCCAGCAGCTTAGCCCGAGACAGGGGGCTTCAGAATTCACCCCTCCACTTT. Translation gives CASSLARDRGLQNSPLHF. V usage is TRBV7-8 and J usage is TRBJ1-6; 10 bases are shared with TRBD1. CDR3 length: 18 amino acids. CDR1 is SGHVS, CDR2 FQNEAQ, per germline. Germline trimming cut 0 bases from V and 7 bases from J; bases unmatched to any gene: 9. The full variable domain, its missing parts supplied by reference TRBV7-8 and TRBJ1-6, is GAGVSQSPRYKVAKRGQDVALRCDPISGHVSLFWYQQALGQGPEFLTYFQNEAQLDKSGLPSDRFFAERPEGSVSTLKIQRTQQEDSAVYLCASSLARDRGLQNSPLHFGNGTRLTVT.

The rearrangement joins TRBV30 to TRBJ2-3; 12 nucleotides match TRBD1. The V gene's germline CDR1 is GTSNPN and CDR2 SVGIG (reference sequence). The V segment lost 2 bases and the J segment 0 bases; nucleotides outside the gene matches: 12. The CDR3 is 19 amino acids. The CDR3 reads CAWSQRWGTGGSSTDTQYF. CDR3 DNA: TGTGCCTGGAGTCAAAGGTGGGGGACAGGGGGCTCGAGCACAGATACGCAGTATTTT.

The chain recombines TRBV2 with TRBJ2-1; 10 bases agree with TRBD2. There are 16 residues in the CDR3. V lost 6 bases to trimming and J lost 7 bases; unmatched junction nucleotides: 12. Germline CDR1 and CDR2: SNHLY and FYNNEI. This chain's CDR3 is CASRNPTSGLGNEQFF. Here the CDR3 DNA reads TGTGCCAGCAGGAACCCGACTAGCGGGTTGGGTAATGAGCAGTTCTTC.

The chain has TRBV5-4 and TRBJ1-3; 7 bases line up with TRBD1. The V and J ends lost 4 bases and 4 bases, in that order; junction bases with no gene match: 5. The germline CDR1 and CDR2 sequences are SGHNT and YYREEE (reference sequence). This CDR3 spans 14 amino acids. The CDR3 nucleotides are TGTGCCAGCAGCCAGACAGGGTTCGGAAACACCATATATTTT. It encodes CASSQTGFGNTIYF.

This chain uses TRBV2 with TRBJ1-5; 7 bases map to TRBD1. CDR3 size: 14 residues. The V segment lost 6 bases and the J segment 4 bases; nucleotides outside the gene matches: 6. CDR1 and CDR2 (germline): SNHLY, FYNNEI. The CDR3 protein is CASRATGINQPQHF. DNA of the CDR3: TGTGCCAGCAGGGCGACAGGGATTAATCAGCCCCAGCATTTT.

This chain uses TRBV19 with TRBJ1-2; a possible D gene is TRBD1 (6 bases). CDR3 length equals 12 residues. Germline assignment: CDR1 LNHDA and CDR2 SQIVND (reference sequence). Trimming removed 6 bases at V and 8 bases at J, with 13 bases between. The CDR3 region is CASRFRGRGYTF. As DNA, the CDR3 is TGTGCCAGTAGGTTCCGGGGGCGAGGCTACACCTTC.